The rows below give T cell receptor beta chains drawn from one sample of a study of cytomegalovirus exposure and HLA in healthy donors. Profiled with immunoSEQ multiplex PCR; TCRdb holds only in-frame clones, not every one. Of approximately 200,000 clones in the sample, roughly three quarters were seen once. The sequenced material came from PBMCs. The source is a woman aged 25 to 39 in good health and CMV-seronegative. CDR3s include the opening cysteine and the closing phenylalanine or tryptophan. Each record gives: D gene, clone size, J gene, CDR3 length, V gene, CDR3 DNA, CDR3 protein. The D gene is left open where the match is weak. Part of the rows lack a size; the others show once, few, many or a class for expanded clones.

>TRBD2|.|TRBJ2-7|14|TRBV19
TGTGCCAGTAGCGGGAGTAGCGGGGCCTACGAGCAGTACTTC
CASSGSSGAYEQYF
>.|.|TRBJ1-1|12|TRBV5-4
TGTGCCAGCAGCTTGGAGGGGAATGGAGCTTTCTTT
CASSLEGNGAFF
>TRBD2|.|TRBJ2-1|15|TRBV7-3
TGTGCCAGCAGCTGGCGACGGGGGGATCACAATGAGCAGTTCTTC
CASSWRRGDHNEQFF
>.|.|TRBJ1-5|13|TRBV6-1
TGTGCCAGCAGCCAAAGACAGAATCAGCCCCAGCATTTT
CASSQRQNQPQHF
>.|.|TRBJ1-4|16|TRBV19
TGTGCCAGTAATGCCTTCGGAGGGGCTGTTAACGAAAAACTGTTTTTT
CASNAFGGAVNEKLFF
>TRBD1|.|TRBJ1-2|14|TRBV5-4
TGTGCCAGCAGCGCCGGGACAGGGAGAGGTGGCTACACCTTC
CASSAGTGRGGYTF
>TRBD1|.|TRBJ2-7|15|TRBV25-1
TGTGCCAGCAGTGATGGGGGACAGGGATCCTACGAGCAGTACTTC
CASSDGGQGSYEQYF
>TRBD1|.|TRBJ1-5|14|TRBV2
TGTGCCAGCAGAGGACAGGGAACGGTGCAGCCCCAGCATTTT
CASRGQGTVQPQHF
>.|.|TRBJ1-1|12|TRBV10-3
TGTGCCATCAGTGCTCAGGGCCCAGGGGCTTTCTTT
CAISAQGPGAFF
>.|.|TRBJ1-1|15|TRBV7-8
TGTGCCAGCAGCGTACACACTGGGCCCGGGGCTGAAGCTTTCTTT
CASSVHTGPGAEAFF
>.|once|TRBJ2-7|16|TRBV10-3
TGTGCCATCAGTGAGTTTCTGGACACAGGCTCCTACGAGCAGTACTTC
CAISEFLDTGSYEQYF
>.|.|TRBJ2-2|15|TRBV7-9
TGTGCCAGCAGCTTACCCCGCCTGGGGCCCGGGGAGCTGTTTTTT
CASSLPRLGPGELFF
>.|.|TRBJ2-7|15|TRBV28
TGTGCCAGCAGTTTTATAGGGCTCCGGGGTGGAGAGCAGTACTTC
CASSFIGLRGGEQYF
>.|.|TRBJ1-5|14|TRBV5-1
TGCGCCAGCAGCCCCGGACAAACCAATCAGCCCCAGCATTTT
CASSPGQTNQPQHF
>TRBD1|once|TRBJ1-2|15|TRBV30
TGTGCCTGGAGTGGAGGGACAGCGCCAAACTATGGCTACACCTTC
CAWSGGTAPNYGYTF
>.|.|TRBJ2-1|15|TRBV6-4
TGTGCCAGCAGTGAAGGCAGGGGAACCTACAATGAGCAGTTCTTC
CASSEGRGTYNEQFF
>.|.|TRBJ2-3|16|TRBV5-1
TGCGCCAGCAGCTTGTGGGGGGATGGTAGCACAGATACGCAGTATTTT
CASSLWGDGSTDTQYF
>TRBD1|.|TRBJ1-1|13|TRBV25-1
TGTGCCAGCAGTAGACAGGGTAACACTGAAGCTTTCTTT
CASSRQGNTEAFF
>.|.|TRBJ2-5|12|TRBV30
TGTGCCTGGAGTGTGGGGGGAGAGACCCAGTACTTC
CAWSVGGETQYF